Listed here are 2 T cell receptor beta chains from one sample, sequenced in a study of CD8+ T cells in alopecia areata. Treatment of the sample: oral pan-JAK inhibitor, 5-10 mg twice daily. Isolated RNA was reverse transcribed into cDNA used as the sequencing template. Clones were sequenced by immunoSEQ multiplex PCR, and TCRdb holds only the in-frame ones, with some missing. Among 170,000 or so clones listed, around 71% were seen once. The input for sequencing was CD4+ T cells sorted from blood, taken at week 4, from a patient treated with tofacitinib. Receptors were obtained from a human donor with alopecia areata.

The chain links TRBV5-6 to TRBJ2-1; 7 nucleotides agree with TRBD1. Germline V gene data show CDR1 as SGHDT and CDR2 as YYEEEE. The CDR3 is made up of 13 amino acids. J gave up 12 bases and V 5 bases, and 11 bases lay outside the gene matches. The CDR3 DNA reads TGTGCCAGCAGTATTCGGGACAGCTCAGCGCAGTTCTTC. As protein: CASSIRDSSAQFF.

The chain links TRBV29-1 to TRBJ1-2, with 9 bases that match TRBD1. The germline CDR1 and CDR2 sequences are SQVTM and ANQGSEA. This CDR3 region has 13 residues. Trimming cost V 4 bases and J 5 bases; bases outside gene matches: 5. The CDR3 DNA reads as TGCAGCGTTGCGTGGACAGGGGATTATGGCTACACCTTC. This gives the protein CSVAWTGDYGYTF.